These 20 T cell receptor beta chains share one sample of origin, sequenced in a study of blood T cell repertoires in COVID-19. The table came from immunoSEQ multiplex PCR; TCRdb's copy has only in-frame clones and leaves some out. Counted here are approximately 89,000 clones, roughly 77% occurring once; the ten biggest clones make up approximately 13%. The material sequenced was peripheral blood. These TCRs come from a human donor in a cohort sampled during active COVID-19.

The CDR3 region has the DNA TGCGCCAGCAGCGGCGGGGGGGGCGACTTCTACGAGCAGTACTTC. It encodes CASSGGGGDFYEQYF. This chain uses TRBV10-1 with TRBJ2-7; 9 bases are shared with TRBD2. This CDR3 region has 15 residues. V was pared by 6 bases and J by 3 bases, with 9 bases of the junction left unmatched. Germline CDR1 WNHNN, CDR2 SYGVQD (reference sequence).

The chain carries TRBV7-9 and TRBJ2-5, with D maybe TRBD2 (6 bases). With 5 bases removed from V and 2 bases from J, the gap between germline ends came to 9 bases. This CDR3 region has 13 residues. The V gene's germline CDR1 is SEHNR and CDR2 FQNEAQ (reference sequence). The CDR3 DNA follows: TGTGCCAGCAGCGCGGGACCTCAAGAGACCCAGTACTTC. This sequence encodes CASSAGPQETQYF.

This chain links TRBV9 with TRBJ2-1, with a tentative D call TRBD2 (6 bases). The CDR3 is 18 amino acids. V was clipped by 4 bases and J by 3 bases, with 23 bases between them. Germline V CDR1 and CDR2: SGDLS, YYNGEE. Here the CDR3 reads CASSPKGAGWRGYNEQFF. CDR3 DNA sequence: TGTGCCAGCAGCCCGAAAGGGGCCGGGTGGAGGGGCTACAATGAGCAGTTCTTC.

The chain links TRBV6-2 or TRBV6-3 to TRBJ1-5, with a weak D call TRBD1 (5 bases). This CDR3 has 16 amino acids. The V gene's germline CDR1 is MNHEY and CDR2 SVGEGT. V lost 6 bases and J 0 bases, leaving 15 bases between the germline ends. CDR3 nucleotides: TGTGCCAGCAGCAACCCCACAGGTAGTAGCAATCAGCCCCAGCATTTT. Protein: CASSNPTGSSNQPQHF.

This clone occurred once. CDR3 region: CASNNLGTGVNEQYF. The CDR3 DNA follows: TGTGCCAGCAATAACTTGGGTACAGGTGTGAACGAGCAGTACTTC. The chain joins TRBV7-8 to TRBJ2-7, with a possible D match to TRBD1 (5 bases). The V end lost 7 bases, the J end lost 5 bases, and 21 bases lay between the germline ends. Germline V gives CDR1 SGHVS, CDR2 FQNEAQ. The CDR3 length is 15 residues. Looking up the rest from reference TRBV7-8 and TRBJ2-7 gives the full variable domain: GAGVSQSPRYKVAKRGQDVALRCDPISGHVSLFWYQQALGQGPEFLTYFQNEAQLDKSGLPSDRFFAERPEGSVSTLKIQRTQQEDSAVYLCASNNLGTGVNEQYFGPGTRLTVT.

This chain connects TRBV12-5 to TRBJ2-3; 8 bases agree with TRBD1. The V gene end was trimmed by 0 bases and the J gene end by 2 bases; junction bases not matched to a gene: 16. The germline V gene has CDR1 LGHNT and CDR2 FRNRAP. This CDR3 spans 20 amino acids. In DNA form, the CDR3 reads TGTGCTAGTGGTTTGGTACTAGCATTCAGGAACAGGGGGGTCACAGATACGCAGTATTTT. It is translated as CASGLVLAFRNRGVTDTQYF.

J is TRBJ1-6 and V is TRBV11-2; D is unresolved. V was shortened by 5 bases and J by 5 bases, with 4 bases between the two germline ends. Germline CDR1 and CDR2: SGHAT and FQNNGV. The CDR3 has 12 residues. The CDR3: CASSQNNSPLHF. CDR3 sequence (DNA): TGTGCCAGCAGCCAAAATAATTCACCCCTCCACTTT. Complete variable domain (other parts from reference TRBV11-2 and TRBJ1-6): EAGVAQSPRYKIIEKRQSVAFWCNPISGHATLYWYQQILGQGPKLLIQFQNNGVVDDSQLPKDRFSAERLKGVDSTLKIQPAKLEDSAVYLCASSQNNSPLHFGNGTRLTVT.

As DNA, the CDR3 is TGCGCCAGCCGAACTAACTACCGCTCTTACAATGAGCAGTTCTTC. Amino acid sequence: CASRTNYRSYNEQFF. The chain combines TRBV4-1 with TRBJ2-1; D remains ambiguous. The CDR3 has 15 amino acids. V was cut by 8 bases and J by 4 bases, with 18 bases left in between. Per germline, CDR1 MGHRA and CDR2 YSYEKL.

The chain couples TRBV2 to TRBJ2-7; D possibly corresponds to TRBD1 (5 bases). Looked up from germline, CDR1 is SNHLY and CDR2 is FYNNEI. With 3 bases removed from V and 10 bases from J, the gap between germline ends came to 22 bases. The CDR3 contains 15 residues. CDR3 amino acids: CASSDRTSRFIIQYF. CDR3 coding DNA: TGTGCCAGCAGTGATAGGACAAGCCGTTTTATCATACAGTACTTC.

The gene calls are TRBV29-1 and TRBJ1-1; D perhaps matches TRBD1 (6 bases). The V gene lost 5 bases and the J gene lost 8 bases, with 18 bases spanning the gap. The length of the CDR3 is 13 residues. Germline values: CDR1 SQVTM, CDR2 ANQGSEA. The CDR3 is CSVSGTPLGEAFF. CDR3 nucleotide sequence: TGCAGCGTTTCTGGGACACCCCTCGGGGAAGCTTTCTTT.

This clone was detected only once. CDR3 nucleotides: TGTGCCAGCAGTGAACGGGGGGTAAGACAGCCCCAGCATTTT. Translating gives CASSERGVRQPQHF. The chain carries TRBV6-1 and TRBJ1-5; maybe TRBD1 (5 bases). Trimming left V 2 bases short and J 7 bases short, with 12 bases between. Germline V lookup: CDR1 MNHNS, CDR2 SASEGT. The CDR3 has 14 residues.

J is TRBJ1-3 and V is TRBV30; maybe TRBD1 (5 bases). Between the trimmed V and J ends, which lost 3 bases and 4 bases, there was a span of 13 bases. The germline V gene encodes CDR1 GTSNPN and CDR2 SVGIG (reference sequence). The CDR3 sequence is 14 residues long. The chain's CDR3 is CAWRGRGFGNTIYF. DNA of the CDR3: TGTGCCTGGAGGGGAAGGGGTTTCGGAAACACCATATATTTT.

As to this clone: Other DNA sequences in this sample translate to the same CDR3. The V and J genes are TRBV7-2 and TRBJ1-1; the D is unclear. V dropped 2 bases and J dropped 8 bases, with 9 bases sitting between them. The CDR3 is 12 residues long. Germline V gene sequence: CDR1 SGHTA, CDR2 FQGNSA. CDR3: CASSLFGREAFF. CDR3 sequence (DNA): TGTGCCAGCAGCTTATTTGGGAGGGAAGCTTTCTTT.

The chain combines TRBV3-1 (or the pseudogene TRBV3-2) with TRBJ1-3; D remains ambiguous. The CDR3 has 14 residues. CDR1 LGHDT and CDR2 YNNKEL come from the germline V gene (reference sequence). CDR3 sequence: CASEGYPQGNTIYF. CDR3 coding DNA: TGTGCGTCAGAGGGTTATCCTCAGGGAAACACCATATATTTT.

The rearrangement links TRBV5-6 to TRBJ2-4; a weak D match, TRBD1 (6 bases). The CDR3 runs to 16 residues. CDR1 is SGHDT and CDR2 is YYEEEE in the germline V gene. V lost 4 bases to trimming and J lost 2 bases, with 16 bases between them. The DNA for the CDR3 is TGTGCCAGCAGCAGTTGGGGGCATGGGTCCAAAAACATTCAGTACTTC. Amino acid sequence: CASSSWGHGSKNIQYF. Full variable domain (missing parts from reference TRBV5-6 and TRBJ2-4): DAGVTQSPTHLIKTRGQQVTLRCSPKSGHDTVSWYQQALGQGPQFIFQYYEEEERQRGNFPDRFSGHQFPNYSSELNVNALLLGDSALYLCASSSWGHGSKNIQYFGAGTRLSVL.

The chain joins TRBV18 to TRBJ1-2; 8 bases line up with TRBD1. Trimming cost V 3 bases and J 2 bases; bases outside gene matches: 5. This CDR3 comprises 15 residues. Germline assignment: CDR1 KGHSH and CDR2 LQKENI. DNA of the CDR3: TGTGCCAGCTCACCGGACAGGGCCAAGAACTATGGCTACACCTTC. This encodes CASSPDRAKNYGYTF. The full variable domain, with the rest looked up from reference TRBV18 and TRBJ1-2, is NAGVMQNPRHLVRRRGQEARLRCSPMKGHSHVYWYRQLPEEGLKFMVYLQKENIIDESGMPKERFSAEFPKEGPSILRIQQVVRGDSAAYFCASSPDRAKNYGYTFGSGTRLTVV.

This clone counts as medium-sized. This chain joins TRBV29-1 and TRBJ2-3; 11 nucleotides match TRBD2. The CDR3 extends over 15 amino acids. V was clipped by 6 bases and J by 0 bases; unmatched bases: 5. Germline lookup yields CDR1 SQVTM and CDR2 ANQGSEA. CDR3 region: CSVTSGETSTDTQYF. CDR3 nucleotide sequence: TGCAGCGTGACTAGCGGGGAAACAAGCACAGATACGCAGTATTTT.

This clone occurred once. The chain joins TRBV5-5 to TRBJ2-5; 7 bases are shared with TRBD1. The V segment lost 3 bases and the J segment 3 bases; nucleotides outside the gene matches: 2. Germline CDR1 SGHKS, CDR2 YYEKEE (reference sequence). The CDR3 runs 13 residues. Here the CDR3 DNA reads TGTGCCAGCAGCTGGGGGACAGAAGAGACCCAGTACTTC. Protein sequence: CASSWGTEETQYF.

This clone was seen a few times. The chain couples TRBV7-2 to TRBJ2-5; 7 positions match TRBD1. CDR3 length equals 17 residues. Germline values: CDR1 SGHTA, CDR2 FQGNSA. The trim removed 5 bases at V and 2 bases at J, leaving 14 bases unmatched. DNA of the CDR3: TGTGCCAGCAGCCCGTGGATCGGGACAGAGATGCAAGAGACCCAGTACTTC. This sequence encodes CASSPWIGTEMQETQYF.

The rearrangement links TRBV2 to TRBJ2-2; no clear D. Trimming cost V 2 bases and J 4 bases, with 8 bases left between them. CDR3 length: 14 amino acids. The germline V gene has CDR1 SNHLY and CDR2 FYNNEI. This CDR3 is CASSERDITGELFF. The CDR3, as DNA: TGTGCCAGCAGTGAACGAGACATCACCGGGGAGCTGTTTTTT.